This TCR beta chain was captured by sequencing in a study of monozygotic twins with inflammatory bowel disease. Whole-study results and caveats: No difference in repertoire similarity was seen between concordant and discordant twins, possibly because power was limited. The analysis failed to separate different T cell subtypes.

As regards this clonotype: Antigen unknown.

About 3,200 ng of total RNA went into each TCR library. TCRalpha and TCRbeta cDNA was put through two nested PCRs of about 15 and 9 cycles. Using the 5' RACE reads, TCRdb records one entry per CDR3 protein without DNA. With about 380,000 distinct CDR3 sequences in the sample, the ten largest clones hold 2% to 3%. The CDR3 is 13 amino acids. Germline lookup yields CDR1 LGHNA and CDR2 YSLEER. Material: blood. The chain links TRBV4-3 to TRBJ2-7; with no DNA, the TCRdb D assignment of TRBD1 cannot be verified. The sequence came from a human donor with ulcerative colitis or Crohn's disease, or a healthy co-twin of an affected twin (not recorded which). The CDR3: CASSRDRNREQYF.